This T cell receptor beta chain appears in the sequencing data of a study of T cell responses to AZD1222 COVID-19 vaccine. Whole-study findings and limits: Nearly half of spike-specific TCRs reportedly go after variant regions that carry no mutations. Females made up more of the donors, who were largely white British, and clonal diversity may have come out too low.

The CDR3 length is 15 residues. V lost 2 bases and J lost 6; bases outside the gene matches: 7. CDR1 is SNHLY and CDR2 is FYNNEI in the germline V gene. With regard to this clone: Antigen unknown.

The protocol was immunoSEQ multiplex PCR, while the TCRdb copy is restricted to in-frame clones and leaves out a portion. Of about 120,000 clones listed, more than 80% are singletons. The rearrangement links TRBV2 to TRBJ2-3; 8 positions agree with TRBD2. This receptor was taken from an adult in good health. This material consisted of peripheral blood, taken on day 0 of AZD1222 vaccination. The CDR3 region has the DNA TGTGCCAGCAGTGAACTAGCGGGCCGGGGGGATACGCAGTATTTT. Translated, it gives CASSELAGRGDTQYF.